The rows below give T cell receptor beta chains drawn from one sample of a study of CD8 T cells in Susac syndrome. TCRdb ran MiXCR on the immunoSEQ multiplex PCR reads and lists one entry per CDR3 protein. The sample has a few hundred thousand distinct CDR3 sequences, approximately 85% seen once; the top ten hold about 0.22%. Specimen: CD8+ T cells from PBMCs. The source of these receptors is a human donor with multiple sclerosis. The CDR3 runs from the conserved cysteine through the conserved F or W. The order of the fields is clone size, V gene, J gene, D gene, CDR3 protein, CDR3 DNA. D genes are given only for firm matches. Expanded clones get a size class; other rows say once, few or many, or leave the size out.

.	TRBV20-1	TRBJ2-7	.	CSARDIGATFSYEQYF	TGCAGTGCTAGAGATATTGGGGCTACTTTCTCCTACGAGCAGTACTTC
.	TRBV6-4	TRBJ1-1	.	CASSRQELNTEAFF	TGTGCCAGCAGTCGACAGGAATTGAACACTGAAGCTTTCTTT
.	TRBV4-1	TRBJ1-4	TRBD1	CASSQGLQGVREKLFF	TGCGCCAGCAGCCAAGGCCTGCAGGGGGTTCGTGAAAAACTGTTTTTT
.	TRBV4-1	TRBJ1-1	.	CASSQEGLTTEAFF	TGCGCCAGCAGCCAAGAGGGGTTAACAACTGAAGCTTTCTTT
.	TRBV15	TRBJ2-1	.	CATSTRGWRQNVNEQFF	TGTGCCACCAGCACACGAGGGTGGCGGCAAAATGTTAATGAGCAGTTCTTC
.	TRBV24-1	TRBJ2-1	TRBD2	CATASGRAYNEQFF	TGTGCCACCGCTAGCGGGAGGGCCTACAATGAGCAGTTCTTC
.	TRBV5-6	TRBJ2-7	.	CASSLEPYEQYF	TGTGCCAGCAGCTTGGAACCCTACGAGCAGTACTTC
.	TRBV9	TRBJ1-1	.	CASSPLTRLGTEAFF	TGTGCCAGCAGCCCACTCACCAGACTGGGCACTGAAGCTTTCTTT
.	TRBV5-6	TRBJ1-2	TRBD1	CASSEEYRGDYGYTF	TGTGCCAGCAGCGAAGAATACAGGGGAGACTATGGCTACACCTTC
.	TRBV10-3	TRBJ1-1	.	CAIRSPEQNTEAFF	TGTGCCATCAGATCCCCGGAGCAGAACACTGAAGCTTTCTTT
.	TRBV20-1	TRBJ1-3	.	CSAIEYTGDTIYF	TGCAGTGCTATCGAGTATACCGGGGACACCATATATTTT
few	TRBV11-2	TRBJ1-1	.	CASSYTGNTEAFF	TGTGCCAGCAGTTACACAGGGAACACTGAAGCTTTCTTT
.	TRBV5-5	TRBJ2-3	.	CASSYHAQGGRATSTDTQYF	TGTGCCAGCAGCTACCACGCGCAGGGAGGCAGGGCCACTAGCACAGATACGCAGTATTTT
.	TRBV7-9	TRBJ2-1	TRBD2	CASSVTQRAGAGNEQFF	TGTGCCAGCAGCGTTACACAACGAGCGGGAGCTGGCAATGAGCAGTTCTTC
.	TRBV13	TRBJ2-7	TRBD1	CASSARDRVIHEQYF	TGTGCCAGCAGCGCCCGGGACAGGGTTATCCACGAGCAGTACTTC
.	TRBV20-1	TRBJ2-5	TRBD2	CSANMALAVGETQYF	TGCAGTGCCAACATGGCGCTAGCGGTGGGGGAGACCCAGTACTTC
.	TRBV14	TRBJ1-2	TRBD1	CASSQFTGGFCTF	TGTGCCAGCAGCCAGTTTACAGGGGGCTTTTGCACCTTC
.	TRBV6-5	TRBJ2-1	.	CASSYSGEHWGNEQFF	TGTGCCAGCAGTTATAGCGGAGAACATTGGGGGAATGAGCAGTTCTTC
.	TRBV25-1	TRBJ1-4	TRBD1	CASSDPGQGNEKLFF	TGTGCCAGCAGTGATCCGGGACAGGGAAATGAAAAACTGTTTTTT
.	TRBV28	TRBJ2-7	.	CASSLFQFLWGEQYF	TGTGCCAGCAGTTTATTCCAATTTTTATGGGGCGAGCAGTACTTC
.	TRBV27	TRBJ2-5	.	CASRPPEGETQYF	TGTGCCAGCAGACCCCCCGAGGGAGAGACCCAGTACTTC
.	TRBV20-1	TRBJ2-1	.	CSARDLTRQRSYNEQFF	TGCAGTGCTAGAGATCTAACGCGACAACGCTCCTACAATGAGCAGTTCTTC
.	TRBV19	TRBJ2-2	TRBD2	CATKVREEYTGELFF	TGTGCCACCAAGGTACGGGAGGAGTACACCGGGGAGCTGTTTTTT
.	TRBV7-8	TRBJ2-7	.	CASSLTGQALYEQYF	TGTGCCAGCAGCCTAACAGGGCAAGCCCTCTACGAGCAGTACTTC